These 25 T cell receptor beta chains were sequenced from one sample in a study of blood T cell repertoires in COVID-19. The protocol was immunoSEQ multiplex PCR, while the TCRdb copy is restricted to in-frame clones and leaves out a portion. Of over 150,000 clones detected, 85% to 90% appear once; the ten largest clones hold approximately 7%. The sequencing input was peripheral blood. These receptors were obtained from a man over 45 with active or convalescent COVID-19.

The V gene is TRBV5-6, the J gene TRBJ1-5, with 9 bases matching TRBD1. CDR1 SGHDT and CDR2 YYEEEE come from the germline V gene. The CDR3 totals 14 residues. V lost 4 bases to trimming and J lost 5 bases; unmatched junction nucleotides: 4. The CDR3 region is CASSGRTGDQPQHF. CDR3 sequence (DNA): TGTGCCAGCAGCGGGAGGACAGGGGATCAGCCCCAGCATTTT.

This chain joins TRBV11-3 and TRBJ2-3; 11 bases map to TRBD2. V gave up 5 bases and J gave up 2 bases; unmatched junction bases: 6. This CDR3 region has 16 residues. The V gene's germline CDR1 is SGHNT and CDR2 YENEEA. The CDR3 sequence is CASSSGTSGYTDTQYF. CDR3 nucleotides: TGTGCCAGCAGCAGTGGGACTAGCGGATACACAGATACGCAGTATTTT.

CDR3 DNA: TGTGCCAGCAGCTCCGGGACAGGGCATCAGCCCCAGCATTTT. This codes for CASSSGTGHQPQHF. The rearrangement joins TRBV3-1 (or the pseudogene TRBV3-2) to TRBJ1-5; 9 nucleotides agree with TRBD1. CDR3 size: 14 residues. V shed 5 bases, J shed 5 bases, and the junction held 4 bases outside the gene matches. Per the germline V gene, CDR1 is LGHDT and CDR2 is YNNKEL (reference sequence).

This clone was observed a single time. V gene TRBV12-5 combines with J gene TRBJ1-5; 8 positions agree with TRBD1. The CDR3 is 15 amino acids. Losses at the gene ends were 5 bases for V and 4 bases for J; bases not matched to a gene: 7. Germline loops: CDR1 LGHNT, CDR2 FRNRAP. CDR3 amino acids: CASGLRTGPNQPQHF. CDR3 nucleotide sequence: TGTGCTAGTGGTCTCCGGACAGGGCCTAATCAGCCCCAGCATTTT.

This clone appeared a few times. This chain uses TRBV7-2 with TRBJ1-6, with no clear D. The CDR3 consists of 15 residues. Germline V lookup: CDR1 SGHTA, CDR2 FQGNSA. The ends were cut back, 2 bases at V and 6 bases at J, with 11 bases in the middle. The chain's CDR3 is CASSLYSTSNSPLHF. DNA of the CDR3: TGTGCCAGCAGCTTATACAGCACATCTAATTCACCCCTCCACTTT.

The chain employs TRBV7-5 and TRBJ2-3; TRBD2 is the table's D call and was not checked against the DNA. TRBV7-5 is reported as a pseudogene. There are 13 residues in the CDR3. CDR3 DNA sequence: TGTGCCAGAAGCTTTACTCATGCAGATACGCAGTATTTT. Amino acids: CARSFTHADTQYF.

The V gene is TRBV7-2, the J gene TRBJ1-2; tentatively, D is TRBD1 (5 bases). Trimming shortened V by 5 bases and J by 4 bases, and 11 bases separated the two germline ends. CDR3 length: 13 amino acids. Germline loops: CDR1 SGHTA, CDR2 FQGNSA. CDR3: CASSPGQGYGYTF. The CDR3 DNA reads as TGTGCCAGCAGCCCAGGGCAGGGCTATGGCTACACCTTC.

CDR3: CATNPPGTDTQYF. For the CDR3, the DNA is TGTGCCACCAATCCCCCCGGCACAGATACGCAGTATTTT. J is TRBJ2-3 and V is TRBV24-1; D remains ambiguous. Deletions cut 8 bases from V and 1 base from J, with 9 bases between. The V gene's germline CDR1 is KGHDR and CDR2 SFDVKD. This CDR3 region has 13 residues.

The chain couples TRBV3-1 (or the pseudogene TRBV3-2) to TRBJ2-5; no firm D call. Germline CDR1 LGHDT, CDR2 YNNKEL (reference sequence). This CDR3 contains 13 residues. V gave up 1 base and J gave up 5 bases, with 8 bases separating them. CDR3 loop: CASSQVIGETQYF. The CDR3, as DNA: TGTGCCAGCAGCCAAGTAATCGGGGAGACCCAGTACTTC.

The rearrangement joins TRBV9 to TRBJ2-1, with 9 bases identical to TRBD2. CDR3 size: 18 residues. Losses at the gene ends were 0 bases for V and 7 bases for J; bases not matched to a gene: 14. Germline V gives CDR1 SGDLS, CDR2 YYNGEE. The CDR3 DNA sequence: TGTGCCAGCAGCGTAGGGATCAGGAGGCGGGGGGGCCTTAATGAGCAGTTCTTC. Encoded protein: CASSVGIRRRGGLNEQFF.

This chain joins TRBV12-3 or TRBV12-4 and TRBJ1-5, with TRBD1 as a possible D gene (5 bases). V was pared by 6 bases and J by 6 bases, with 9 bases between. The CDR3 has 12 residues. For the CDR3, the DNA is TGTGCCAGCAGCCCGGGGGTTCAGCCCCAGCATTTT. Translating gives CASSPGVQPQHF.

In its sample, this clone was seen once. The CDR3 DNA is TGTGCCAGTTCCCCTCTGACAGGGAAGAACACTGAAGCTTTCTTT. Its translation: CASSPLTGKNTEAFF. J is TRBJ1-1 and V is TRBV19; 7 bases align to TRBD1. The germline gives CDR1 LNHDA, CDR2 SQIVND (reference sequence). This CDR3 spans 15 amino acids. J gave up 1 base and V 8 bases, and 10 bases lay outside the gene matches.

DNA for the CDR3: TGTGCCAGCAGTCTTTTACTAGCAGAGACCCAGTACTTC. Its translation: CASSLLLAETQYF. The V call is TRBV6-5, the J call TRBJ2-5; weak D call: TRBD2 (6 bases). Per germline, CDR1 MNHEY and CDR2 SVGAGI. The CDR3 is made up of 13 amino acids. Trimming took 5 bases from V and 4 from J, leaving 11 bases between them.

The chain links TRBV28 to TRBJ1-5; perhaps TRBD1 as D (6 bases). The germline V gene encodes CDR1 MDHEN and CDR2 SYDVKM. The CDR3 totals 17 residues. Between the trimmed V and J ends, which lost 1 base and 3 bases, there was a span of 16 bases. CDR3 sequence reads: CASSLSGQDSYNQPQHF. The CDR3 bases are TGTGCCAGCAGTTTATCCGGGCAGGACAGTTACAATCAGCCCCAGCATTTT.

This clone was seen a handful of times. This sequence joins TRBV2 and TRBJ1-1, with D tentatively TRBD1 (5 bases). Between the trimmed V and J ends, which lost 7 bases and 1 base, there was a span of 16 bases. CDR3 length: 15 amino acids. The germline V gene encodes CDR1 SNHLY and CDR2 FYNNEI. DNA for the CDR3: TGTGCCAGCACCCCGGACATTGGAGCGAACACTGAAGCTTTCTTT. This translates into CASTPDIGANTEAFF.

The V call is TRBV24-1, the J call TRBJ2-1, with D perhaps matching TRBD1 (6 bases). V lost 3 bases and J 16 bases, leaving 15 bases between the germline ends. The germline V gene encodes CDR1 KGHDR and CDR2 SFDVKD. This CDR3 contains 12 residues. Here the CDR3 reads CATSDVQGLVFF. DNA of the CDR3: TGTGCCACCAGTGATGTGCAGGGGTTGGTATTCTTC.

The chain carries TRBV11-3 and TRBJ2-2; D may be TRBD2 (6 bases). V lost 2 bases, J lost 4 bases, and 14 bases lay in between. Germline-derived CDR1 and CDR2 are SGHNT and YENEEA. The CDR3 is made up of 16 amino acids. The CDR3 spells CASSLSRIGGTGELFF. The CDR3 bases are TGTGCCAGCAGCTTATCGAGGATCGGGGGCACCGGGGAGCTGTTTTTT.

This chain connects TRBV19 to TRBJ2-3, with 13 bases lining up with TRBD2. The length of the CDR3 is 16 residues. The V and J ends lost 6 bases and 0 bases, in that order; junction bases with no gene match: 3. CDR1 is LNHDA and CDR2 is SQIVND in the germline V gene (reference sequence). The CDR3 DNA reads as TGTGCCAGTAGCAAACTAGCGGGAGGGAGCACAGATACGCAGTATTTT. Translating it yields CASSKLAGGSTDTQYF.

The chain carries TRBV2 and TRBJ2-7, with a possible D match to TRBD2 (5 bases). Germline V CDR1 and CDR2: SNHLY, FYNNEI. This CDR3 has 17 residues. V lost 1 base and J lost 9, with 25 bases in between. The CDR3 DNA follows: TGTGCCAGCAGTGAAGTCGCGCCAGGTCGGGGATATCTTGGGCAGTACTTC. Amino acid sequence: CASSEVAPGRGYLGQYF.

With regard to this clone: Other nucleotide sequences in the sample specify the same CDR3. CDR3 in DNA: TGTGCCAGCAGCTTGGCCGGCAATCAGCCCCAGCATTTT. This encodes CASSLAGNQPQHF. The V call is TRBV5-6, the J call TRBJ1-5; D is undetermined. Germline CDR1 SGHDT, CDR2 YYEEEE. The CDR3 is made up of 13 amino acids. V gave up 0 bases and J gave up 2 bases, with 3 bases separating them.

This chain connects TRBV6-2 or TRBV6-3 to TRBJ1-2; 8 positions match TRBD1. CDR3 size: 15 residues. Looked up from germline, CDR1 is MNHEY and CDR2 is SVGEGT. V lost 5 bases, J lost 7 bases, and 12 bases stayed unmatched. The CDR3 coding sequence is TGTGCCAGCAGTCCCGGACAGGGCAGAGGTGGTGGCTACACCTTC. This codes for CASSPGQGRGGGYTF.

This chain uses TRBV10-3 with TRBJ1-1; perhaps TRBD1 as D (5 bases). V was clipped by 0 bases and J by 10 bases, with 12 bases between them. This CDR3 is 13 amino acids long. The germline gives CDR1 ENHRY, CDR2 SYGVKD. CDR3 sequence (DNA): TGTGCCATCAGTGAGTCGGTTCAGGGTGGAGCTTTCTTT. Its protein is CAISESVQGGAFF.

The chain is built from TRBV7-3 and TRBJ2-3, with 10 positions matching TRBD1. Looked up from germline, CDR1 is SGHTA and CDR2 is FQGTGA. The CDR3 sequence is 15 residues long. The trim removed 3 bases at V and 5 bases at J, leaving 5 bases unmatched. CDR3 in DNA: TGTGCCAGCAGCTTCCCGACAGGGGGCAGAGATACGCAGTATTTT. It encodes CASSFPTGGRDTQYF.

This clone was observed once. The sample has other DNA sequences that encode this CDR3 too. CDR3 amino acids: CASSSNRNTEAFF. The CDR3 region has the DNA TGTGCCAGCAGCTCCAATAGGAACACTGAAGCTTTCTTT. This chain connects TRBV7-9 to TRBJ1-1; D ambiguous. In germline, CDR1 is SEHNR, CDR2 FQNEAQ (reference sequence). Deletions cut 4 bases from V and 1 base from J, with 7 bases between. CDR3 length: 13 amino acids.

J is TRBJ2-2 and V is TRBV7-2; the match to TRBD2 covers 8 bases. Trimming at V came to 7 bases and at J to 2 bases, leaving 12 bases not matched to a gene. CDR1 is SGHTA and CDR2 is FQGNSA in the germline V gene. This CDR3 has 17 amino acids. In DNA form, the CDR3 reads TGTGCCAGCACCCTCGGGACGGGAGGGGTTAACACCGGGGAGCTGTTTTTT. Translating gives CASTLGTGGVNTGELFF.